A single T cell receptor (beta chain) is shown here with its context. The data derive from a study of blood T cell repertoires in COVID-19. Whole-study context: Acute and convalescent COVID-19 samples came from the United States, Italy and Spain. In each case, the material was cDNA or gDNA derived from T cells, B-cell-depleted T cells, or PBMCs.

Data came from immunoSEQ multiplex PCR; TCRdb stores just in-frame clones and leaves some out. The repertoire has 200,000 to 300,000 clones, approximately 84% of them found once; the top ten carry about 3.1%. Germline loops: CDR1 LNHDA, CDR2 SQIVND (reference sequence). J lost 3 bases, V lost 2 bases, and 6 bases had no gene match. There are 16 residues in the CDR3. The sequenced material came from peripheral blood. V is TRBV19 and J is TRBJ2-2, with TRBD2 matching over 7 bases. This receptor was taken from a woman in her 30s who had recovered from COVID-19. The CDR3 nucleotides read TGTGCCAGTAGTATATTGCGGGGGATTTACACCGGGGAGCTGTTTTTT. The encoded protein is CASSILRGIYTGELFF.